Listed here are 3 T cell receptor beta chains from one sample, sequenced in a study of T cells and copy number aberrations in small-cell lung cancer. Using immunoSEQ multiplex PCR, the repertoire was profiled, and TCRdb retains in-frame clones only, with some absent. This sample yields roughly 6,000 clones, of which approximately 76% are seen a single time; 8.5% to 9% belongs to the top ten. The sample was tumor tissue. These TCRs come from a man between 45 and 60 years old with small cell lung cancer.

This clone came up a few times. The chain employs TRBV21-1 and TRBJ2-1; the table assigns TRBD1, which was not confirmed against the DNA. TRBV21-1 is flagged as a pseudogene. This CDR3 has 15 amino acids. The CDR3 region is CASSKVAVPYNEQFF. The CDR3 region has the DNA TGTGCCAGCAGCAAAGTGGCAGTCCCCTACAATGAGCAGTTCTTC.

The CDR3 DNA follows: TGCGCCAGCAGCCAAGATGGCCGACAGACAACCAATCAGCCCCAGCATTTT. This codes for CASSQDGRQTTNQPQHF. This chain uses TRBV4-1 with TRBJ1-5, with D possibly being TRBD1 (5 bases). Germline V gives CDR1 MGHRA, CDR2 YSYEKL. Deletions cut 0 bases from V and 3 bases from J, with 15 bases between. This CDR3 comprises 17 residues.

V is TRBV10-1 and J is TRBJ2-5; the D is unclear. CDR1 is WNHNN and CDR2 is SYGVQD in the germline V gene (reference sequence). The CDR3 is made up of 14 amino acids. The germline V and J ends were trimmed by 3 bases and 1 base, with 9 bases remaining between them. The chain's CDR3 is CASSDPGSQETQYF. The DNA for the CDR3 is TGCGCCAGCAGTGACCCCGGGTCCCAAGAGACCCAGTACTTC.